This entry describes one T cell receptor beta chain. This receptor's antigen is unknown. Qualities for individual bases were not recorded, and no much larger clone is one base off. Using the deep immunoSEQ assay, multiplex PCR amplified TCR CDR3 regions from genomic DNA. Extracted genomic DNA from each cell subset was spread evenly across all wells of several immunoSEQ 96-well plates, with each plate serving as a replicate. Each replicate PCR for sorted subsets received around 200 ng genomic DNA, equal to around 32,000 T cell genomes. Purified libraries were measured with a Qubit 3.0 fluorometer, size-checked on a Bioanalyzer 2100, and measured again with the KAPA Library Quantification kit. Every immunoSEQ 96-well plate was sequenced on a dedicated single-read 150-cycle Illumina NextSeq 550 flow cell. As for how the authors treated the data: Because the immunoSEQ output included only junctional sequences and no quality scores, the filtering could not be the same as the filtering used for full-length reads. Sequences were annotated with PyIR, a Python wrapper for IgBLAST v1.9, and V/J genes and CDR3 were assigned using IMGT germline references. Reads were removed for weak V/J assignments (E-value above 1e-6), missing CDR3, stop codons, out-of-frame junctions, or ambiguous translated residues. V3J clonotypes were defined by identical inferred V gene, J gene, and CDR3 amino acid sequence. Percentage overlap between repertoires was computed as shared unique clonotypes divided by the size of the smaller repertoire. Richness of each repertoire was evaluated using RTK rarefaction, the Chao1 estimator, and Recon v2.1 estimates of unobserved clonotypes. OLGA was used to compute generation probabilities for all TCRbeta clonotypes that the gDNA method yielded from a handful of donors. TCRdb obtained this table from immuneACCESS and retained in-frame rearrangements with V and J assigned. These tables miss some clones; where compared with another copy, unresolved V genes account for less than half of the shortfall, and the remainder is unexplained. The V and J calls and clone size were taken over from that table, and D and trimming were inferred from the DNA. A total of 630,000 or so clones appear in this sample, 98% of them only once. The top ten hold 0.3% of the sample.

For the CD8 naive samples, CD45RO-negative cells were positively selected for CCR7, yielding a CD45RA+CCR7+ population from which TemRA cells were excluded. Donors were healthy HIV-negative adults with no recently reported acute infections or vaccinations. All donors were Caucasian adults living in Nashville, Tennessee, USA. Blood was obtained by leukapheresis, after which PBMCs were separated by Ficoll-Histopaque density gradient centrifugation and cryopreserved in liquid nitrogen vapor phase. Analytical flow cytometry was used to check the purity and quantity of every magnetically sorted T cell population. Genomic DNA was isolated from every sorted fraction and measured by UV absorbance on a Nanodrop 2000c. The sample comes from a study of shared clonotypes between healthy human individuals (dated by TCRdb to 2018 to 2021). About the full investigation: The cohort comprised two women and a few men aged 18 to 49 years. For each donor, CD4 naive and CD4 memory were each run on three plates, CD8 naive on two plates, and CD8 memory on one plate. To estimate repertoire size and how much clonotypes are shared between individuals, the study performed deep sequencing of blood TCR repertoires from a few healthy adults. To increase sequencing depth and limit assay-specific biases, TCR repertoire library preparation and sequencing were carried out by different laboratories using diverse techniques. Each donor's leukapheresis produced roughly between roughly 0.85 and 10 billion PBMCs.

The CDR1 and CDR2 encoded by the germline V gene (reference sequence) are SEHNR and FQNEAQ. V and J lose 2 bases and 4 bases, and a span of 16 bases separates them. Measured from the cysteine to the phenylalanine, the CDR3 is 16 residues long. Only the CDR3 part of the read is kept: 48 bases, read in frame from the first base. Study-wide findings and limitations: Pairwise subsampling led to the expectation that sequencing depth would affect the degree of clonotype sharing among donors. Naive subsets generally had larger estimated clonotype richness than memory subsets did. Only blood was sampled, and tissue TCR repertoires likely differ from those in blood. Sharing across a few donors was observed for roughly 5.4% of naive CD4, about 3.2% of naive CD8, about 2.5% of memory CD4, and about 0.39% of memory CD8 clonotypes. The small number of donors limited the genetic and exposure-history diversity represented. Even with the large sequencing depth, rarefaction of the sorted-subset datasets indicated that sequencing was incomplete. Higher generation probabilities were observed for clonotypes shared by all four sorted-subset donors than for non-shared clonotypes.

This clonotype was obtained from a man aged 25-45 years in good health. The chain employs TRBV7-9 and TRBJ2-3; perhaps TRBD1 is the D gene, with 6 bases matching. Sequencing was done on a sample of naive CD8+ T cells sorted from blood. Explained via the paper, the cell subset or site label denotes: CD45RA+CCR7+. The bases read TGTGCCAGCAGCTTATCGGTAGGGGGTAATGCAGATACGCAGTATTTT. This codes for CASSLSVGGNADTQYF.